A single sample gave rise to the 24 T cell receptor beta chains below, sequenced in a study of blood T cell repertoires in COVID-19. Using immunoSEQ multiplex PCR, the repertoire was profiled, and TCRdb retains in-frame clones only, with some absent. The sample yields approximately 500,000 clones, around 90% seen once. Sample: peripheral blood. These receptors were obtained from a woman between 50 and 59 years old with COVID-19, enrolled during active disease.

This clone was seen only a few times. The chain links TRBV6-6 to TRBJ1-3; D gene unclear. The CDR3 runs 16 residues. Germline CDR1 reads MNHNY; CDR2 reads SVGAGI (reference sequence). V was clipped by 7 bases and J by 0 bases, with 16 bases between them. CDR3 sequence (DNA): TGTGCCAGCACCACCAGTTCACGAAACTCTGGAAACACCATATATTTT. Its protein product is CASTTSSRNSGNTIYF.

The chain employs TRBV6-5 and TRBJ2-5, with no clear D. The CDR3 consists of 15 residues. Germline CDR1 MNHEY, CDR2 SVGAGI. V lost 2 bases and J lost 5, with 15 bases in between. The CDR3 DNA reads as TGTGCCAGCAGTTACGATTATAATGGAGAGGAGACCCAGTACTTC. Its translation is CASSYDYNGEETQYF.

The chain combines TRBV4-1 with TRBJ2-1, with 8 nucleotides matching TRBD2. This CDR3 region has 15 residues. Germline-derived CDR1 and CDR2 are MGHRA and YSYEKL. The V gene end was trimmed by 4 bases and the J gene end by 6 bases; junction bases not matched to a gene: 8. CDR3 DNA sequence: TGCGCCAGCAGCCGGACTAGCCCAAGAGGCAATGAGCAGTTCTTC. Translation: CASSRTSPRGNEQFF.

The J gene is TRBJ2-5, the V gene TRBV7-2; D is unclear. The CDR3 has 14 residues. Trimming left V 5 bases short and J 4 bases short, with 14 bases between. Germline V gene data show CDR1 as SGHTA and CDR2 as FQGNSA. The CDR3: CASSPSRLRETQYF. The CDR3 DNA reads as TGTGCCAGCAGCCCGAGTCGGTTAAGAGAGACCCAGTACTTC.

The chain recombines TRBV4-1 with TRBJ1-6; D remains unclear. The CDR3 spans 18 residues. Germline V gene sequence: CDR1 MGHRA, CDR2 YSYEKL. Deletions cut 3 bases from V and 6 bases from J, with 21 bases between. The CDR3 DNA sequence: TGCGCCAGCAGCCATGTGAGGTCTGGCGTTCCTACTAATTCACCCCTCCACTTT. It yields the protein CASSHVRSGVPTNSPLHF.

V is TRBV14 and J is TRBJ2-3; tentatively, D is TRBD1 (6 bases). The CDR3 length is 17 residues. The germline V gene has CDR1 SGHDN and CDR2 FVKESK. The V end lost 0 bases, the J end lost 2 bases, and 15 bases lay between the germline ends. Here the CDR3 DNA reads TGTGCCAGCAGCCAAGATGGTCTGGGGACATACACAGATACGCAGTATTTT. This sequence encodes CASSQDGLGTYTDTQYF.

The chain combines TRBV6-1 with TRBJ2-7; D ambiguous. The germline V gene has CDR1 MNHNS and CDR2 SASEGT. The V end was cut by 3 bases, the J end by 1 base, with 10 bases between. The CDR3 length is 14 residues. CDR3 in DNA: TGTGCCAGCAGTGAGTTGGCGGCGTCCTACGAGCAGTACTTC. It translates to CASSELAASYEQYF.

This chain links TRBV11-2 with TRBJ2-7, with D uncertain. Trimming shortened V by 1 base and J by 3 bases, and 7 bases separated the two germline ends. CDR3 length: 13 amino acids. Germline V gives CDR1 SGHAT, CDR2 FQNNGV. The CDR3 loop reads CASSLGYGYEQYF. CDR3 nucleotides: TGTGCCAGCAGCTTAGGGTACGGCTACGAGCAGTACTTC.

The chain carries TRBV30 and TRBJ1-4; 7 bases are shared with TRBD1. Trimming at V came to 4 bases and at J to 8 bases, leaving 7 bases not matched to a gene. The CDR3 consists of 13 residues. Germline V CDR1 and CDR2: GTSNPN, SVGIG (reference sequence). As DNA, the CDR3 is TGTGCCTGGAACAGGGGACCTGCCGAAAAACTGTTTTTT. Amino acids: CAWNRGPAEKLFF.

The genes are TRBV24-1 and TRBJ1-2, with 7 bases aligning to TRBD1. V was clipped by 0 bases and J by 6 bases; unmatched bases: 3. The length of the CDR3 is 14 residues. CDR1 and CDR2 (germline): KGHDR, SFDVKD. For the CDR3, the DNA is TGTGCCACCAGTGATTTGATGGGACAGCATGGCTACACCTTC. It encodes CATSDLMGQHGYTF.

This clone is a singleton in its sample. CDR3 sequence reads: CASSPAAYEQYF. The CDR3 coding sequence is TGTGCCAGCTCACCGGCCGCTTACGAGCAGTACTTC. The gene calls are TRBV18 and TRBJ2-7; no definite D call. This CDR3 region has 12 residues. Germline-derived CDR1 and CDR2 are KGHSH and LQKENI. V dropped 3 bases and J dropped 4 bases, with 7 bases sitting between them. Together with reference TRBV18 and TRBJ2-7, the CDR3 gives the full variable domain: NAGVMQNPRHLVRRRGQEARLRCSPMKGHSHVYWYRQLPEEGLKFMVYLQKENIIDESGMPKERFSAEFPKEGPSILRIQQVVRGDSAAYFCASSPAAYEQYFGPGTRLTVT.

The gene calls are TRBV4-1 and TRBJ1-2; no reliable D call. This CDR3 has 16 residues. Germline CDR1 MGHRA, CDR2 YSYEKL. V lost 3 bases and J lost 3, with 17 bases in between. The CDR3 coding sequence is TGCGCCAGCAGCCATTGGACTGCCGCACAGTACTATGGCTACACCTTC. Translation gives CASSHWTAAQYYGYTF.

This clone was seen only once. The J gene is TRBJ2-3, the V gene TRBV21-1; TRBD1 is taken as the D call from the table, unchecked against the DNA. TRBV21-1 is assigned pseudogene status. This CDR3 contains 17 residues. The CDR3 spells CASSKVERTGWLDTQYF. Here the CDR3 DNA reads TGTGCCAGCAGCAAAGTCGAACGGACAGGATGGTTAGATACGCAGTATTTT.

V is TRBV5-1 and J is TRBJ1-2; tentative D call: TRBD1 (6 bases). Germline values: CDR1 SGHRS, CDR2 YFSETQ. Trimming stripped 0 bases from V and 7 bases from J, with 13 bases between. The CDR3 is 14 amino acids. The CDR3 protein is CASSLDRAPIGYTF. CDR3 DNA: TGCGCCAGCAGCTTGGACAGGGCACCGATTGGCTACACCTTC. Full variable domain (outside the CDR3, taken from reference TRBV5-1 and TRBJ1-2): KAGVTQTPRYLIKTRGQQVTLSCSPISGHRSVSWYQQTPGQGLQFLFEYFSETQRNKGNFPGRFSGRQFSNSRSEMNVSTLELGDSALYLCASSLDRAPIGYTFGSGTRLTVV.

This sequence joins TRBV6-5 and TRBJ1-4; tentative D call: TRBD1 (6 bases). Germline V gene data show CDR1 as MNHEY and CDR2 as SVGAGI. The CDR3 sequence is 13 residues long. V was pared by 7 bases and J by 8 bases, with 14 bases between. The DNA of the CDR3 is TGTGCCAGCACCCGGGAGGGACAAGAAAAACTGTTTTTT. Translating gives CASTREGQEKLFF.

The V and J genes are TRBV18 and TRBJ2-7, with unresolved D. Germline loops: CDR1 KGHSH, CDR2 LQKENI. The CDR3 length is 13 residues. The V end was cut by 3 bases, the J end by 5 bases, with 11 bases between. For the CDR3, the DNA is TGTGCCAGCTCACCCACTATGGAAGACGAGCAGTACTTC. This codes for CASSPTMEDEQYF. Drawing the rest from reference TRBV18 and TRBJ2-7, the complete variable domain is NAGVMQNPRHLVRRRGQEARLRCSPMKGHSHVYWYRQLPEEGLKFMVYLQKENIIDESGMPKERFSAEFPKEGPSILRIQQVVRGDSAAYFCASSPTMEDEQYFGPGTRLTVT.

The gene calls are TRBV29-1 and TRBJ2-2, with 7 bases fitting TRBD1. CDR1 and CDR2 (germline): SQVTM, ANQGSEA. V lost 5 bases, J lost 7 bases, and 13 bases stayed unmatched. This CDR3 has 15 amino acids. CDR3 coding DNA: TGCAGCGTTTCGAATTTCGGGACAGTAAACGGGGAGCTGTTTTTT. Protein product: CSVSNFGTVNGELFF.

In this sample, this clone turned up once. V gene TRBV2 combines with J gene TRBJ1-2; D gene ambiguous. CDR1 and CDR2 from the germline V gene are SNHLY and FYNNEI. This CDR3 has 13 amino acids. Trimming removed 8 bases at V and 3 bases at J, with 13 bases between. The CDR3 reads CASGPVKDYGYTF. The CDR3 bases are TGTGCCAGCGGGCCGGTAAAAGACTATGGCTACACCTTC.

The V and J genes are TRBV19 and TRBJ2-1; 8 bases match TRBD1. This CDR3 is 16 amino acids long. The trim removed 2 bases at V and 5 bases at J, leaving 8 bases unmatched. The germline V gene has CDR1 LNHDA and CDR2 SQIVND (reference sequence). The CDR3 DNA reads as TGTGCCAGTAGTATAACGGGCAGGGGGCGGGACAATGAGCAGTTCTTC. Residues: CASSITGRGRDNEQFF.

The rearrangement joins TRBV28 to TRBJ2-7; a possible D gene is TRBD2 (6 bases). V dropped 3 bases and J dropped 8 bases, with 8 bases sitting between them. CDR3 length: 11 amino acids. In germline, CDR1 is MDHEN, CDR2 SYDVKM. The CDR3 protein is CASSFTSQQYF. In DNA, the CDR3 is TGTGCCAGCAGTTTTACTAGCCAGCAGTACTTC.

This chain connects TRBV3-1 (or the pseudogene TRBV3-2) to TRBJ1-6, with 7 bases fitting TRBD1. Germline lookup yields CDR1 LGHDT and CDR2 YNNKEL (reference sequence). The CDR3 sequence is 15 residues long. The V gene end was trimmed by 1 base and the J gene end by 9 bases; junction bases not matched to a gene: 6. CDR3 bases: TGTGCCAGCAGCCAAGGACAGGGAGGCGGTTCACCCCTCCACTTT. As protein: CASSQGQGGGSPLHF.

The rearrangement uses TRBV19 and TRBJ1-1; maybe TRBD1 (6 bases). CDR3 size: 13 residues. Deletions cut 6 bases from V and 11 bases from J, with 19 bases between. Germline V gene data show CDR1 as LNHDA and CDR2 as SQIVND (reference sequence). CDR3 region: CASRVQGRVGAFF. CDR3 sequence (DNA): TGTGCCAGTAGGGTGCAGGGGAGGGTTGGTGCTTTCTTT.

The V gene is TRBV30, the J gene TRBJ1-4; D perhaps matches TRBD1 (5 bases). This CDR3 contains 14 residues. CDR1 GTSNPN and CDR2 SVGIG come from the germline V gene (reference sequence). Trimming shortened V by 3 bases and J by 3 bases, and 11 bases separated the two germline ends. The CDR3 nucleotides read TGTGCCTGGAGAGCAGGGAGGTCTAATGAAAAACTGTTTTTT. This gives the protein CAWRAGRSNEKLFF. The whole variable domain, remainder taken from reference TRBV30 and TRBJ1-4, is SQTIHQWPATLVQPVGSPLSLECTVEGTSNPNLYWYRQAAGRGLQLLFYSVGIGQISSEVPQNLSASRPQDRQFILSSKKLLLSDSGFYLCAWRAGRSNEKLFFGSGTQLSVL.

V is TRBV6-5 and J is TRBJ1-2; 9 nucleotides match TRBD1. The trim removed 5 bases at V and 7 bases at J, leaving 5 bases unmatched. The CDR3 is 13 residues long. CDR1 MNHEY and CDR2 SVGAGI come from the germline V gene. This CDR3 reads CASSTGGFGGYTF. The CDR3 bases are TGTGCCAGCAGTACAGGGGGCTTCGGTGGCTACACCTTC.